This TCR beta chain was observed in a study of T-cell reconstitution after alpha-beta-depleted transplantation in children. Deletions cut 5 bases from V and 6 bases from J, with 19 bases between. CDR3 length: 16 amino acids. This clonotype has only one observation. During its preparation, the TCRbeta library received unique molecular identifiers. MiXCR, applied by TCRdb to the PCR reads, yields one record per CDR3 protein. The sample includes about 500,000 distinct CDR3 sequences, about 31% of them seen just once. This chain joins TRBV12-3 or TRBV12-4 and TRBJ2-2; D is possibly TRBD1 (5 bases). The input for sequencing was PBMCs from the stem cell graft donor, taken from the stem cell graft. The sequence came from a human donor who donated a stem cell graft to a child with aplastic anemia. CDR3 amino acids: CASSPWGSLVPGELFF. The CDR3 nucleotides are TGTGCCAGCAGTCCATGGGGCTCTTTGGTGCCCGGGGAGCTGTTTTTT.